A selection of T cell receptor beta chains follows, all from one sample in a study of radiotherapy plus CTLA-4 blockade in lung cancer. Repertoires were generated with immunoSEQ multiplex PCR, while TCRdb's copy carries only in-frame clones and drops some. The repertoire includes roughly 120,000 clones, about four fifths of them detected once, and 2.5% to 3.5% sits in the top ten. The source material was peripheral blood, sampled from a patient treated with radiotherapy plus ipilimumab. These TCRs come from a human donor with non-small cell lung cancer that progressed on radiotherapy plus ipilimumab. Some clones in this sample may be carry-over from other donors' samples. CDR3s include the opening cysteine and the closing phenylalanine or tryptophan. D genes are given only for firm matches. Rows give clone size only sometimes, using once, few, many, or a class for an expanded clone.

V gene: TRBV27
clone size: NA
D gene: NA
J gene: TRBJ2-5
CDR3 DNA: TGTGCCAGCAGCCCGAGGATGGGGCCGACCCTCCAAGAGACCCAGTACTTC
CDR3 protein: CASSPRMGPTLQETQYF

V gene: TRBV7-3
clone size: NA
D gene: NA
J gene: TRBJ2-2
CDR3 DNA: TGTGCCAGCAGCTCGTACAGGGACACCGGGGAGCTGTTTTTT
CDR3 protein: CASSSYRDTGELFF

V gene: TRBV11-2
clone size: once
D gene: NA
J gene: TRBJ1-4
CDR3 DNA: TGTGCCAGCAGCCTAACCTTCCAACAGGGAACTAATGAAAAACTGTTTTTT
CDR3 protein: CASSLTFQQGTNEKLFF

V gene: TRBV5-4
clone size: once
D gene: NA
J gene: TRBJ1-1
CDR3 DNA: TGTGCCGGCAGCTTTACACAGGGGAACACTGAAGCTTTCTTT
CDR3 protein: CAGSFTQGNTEAFF

V gene: TRBV7-2
clone size: NA
D gene: NA
J gene: TRBJ1-2
CDR3 DNA: TGTGCCAGCACCTTTGTGGGGGCCCGGGGGGAAAACTATGGCTACACCTTC
CDR3 protein: CASTFVGARGENYGYTF

V gene: TRBV30
clone size: NA
D gene: NA
J gene: TRBJ2-5
CDR3 DNA: TGTGCCTGGAGTTCCTGGGCCAGTTTACAAGAGACCCAGTACTTC
CDR3 protein: CAWSSWASLQETQYF

V gene: TRBV4-2
clone size: NA
D gene: TRBD2
J gene: TRBJ2-5
CDR3 DNA: TGTGCCAGCAGTCTAAGGGTGGGTAGCGGGGAACTTTACTCGTATGAGACCCAGTACTTC
CDR3 protein: CASSLRVGSGELYSYETQYF

V gene: TRBV5-6
clone size: NA
D gene: NA
J gene: TRBJ2-7
CDR3 DNA: TGTGCCAGCAGCTTGTGGGGCGTGGACGAGCAGTACTTC
CDR3 protein: CASSLWGVDEQYF

V gene: TRBV4-2
clone size: NA
D gene: TRBD1
J gene: TRBJ2-6
CDR3 DNA: TGTGCCAGCAGCCGGGACAGCTCCGCCGCTGGGGCCAACGTCCTGACTTTC
CDR3 protein: CASSRDSSAAGANVLTF

V gene: TRBV18
clone size: NA
D gene: TRBD1
J gene: TRBJ1-1
CDR3 DNA: TGTGCCAGCTCACCATTTGCAGGGGGCCTGAACACTGAAGCTTTCTTT
CDR3 protein: CASSPFAGGLNTEAFF

V gene: TRBV4-1
clone size: NA
D gene: NA
J gene: TRBJ2-5
CDR3 DNA: TGCGCCAGCAGCCAAGTGGGCCCATTCAGTGACCAAGAGACCCAGTACTTC
CDR3 protein: CASSQVGPFSDQETQYF

V gene: TRBV6-4
clone size: NA
D gene: NA
J gene: TRBJ1-1
CDR3 DNA: TGTGCCAGCAGTGAGAATTGGGGGGTGAGTCGAGCTTTCTTT
CDR3 protein: CASSENWGVSRAFF

V gene: TRBV7-3
clone size: NA
D gene: TRBD1
J gene: TRBJ1-2
CDR3 DNA: TGTGCCAGCAGCAAGACAGGGGAGGGGAACTATGGCTACACCTTC
CDR3 protein: CASSKTGEGNYGYTF

V gene: TRBV11-1
clone size: few
D gene: NA
J gene: TRBJ2-2
CDR3 DNA: TGTGCCAGCAGCTTAGCAGGGTGGTGGGACACCGGGGAGCTGTTTTTT
CDR3 protein: CASSLAGWWDTGELFF

V gene: TRBV7-9
clone size: NA
D gene: NA
J gene: TRBJ2-7
CDR3 DNA: TGTGCCAGCAGCTTAGCGGGGAGCTCCTACGAGCAGTACTTC
CDR3 protein: CASSLAGSSYEQYF

V gene: TRBV6-1
clone size: NA
D gene: TRBD1
J gene: TRBJ1-1
CDR3 DNA: TGTGCCAGCAGTGAGGCGACAGGGATTACTGAAGCTTTCTTT
CDR3 protein: CASSEATGITEAFF

V gene: TRBV2
clone size: NA
D gene: TRBD2
J gene: TRBJ2-4
CDR3 DNA: TGTGCCAGCAGTGGACTAGCGGGGGGGCAGAACATTCAGTACTTC
CDR3 protein: CASSGLAGGQNIQYF

V gene: TRBV30
clone size: NA
D gene: NA
J gene: TRBJ2-3
CDR3 DNA: TGTGCCTGGAGAGCGGGACAGTCTACCTTCGGCACAGATACGCAGTATTTT
CDR3 protein: CAWRAGQSTFGTDTQYF

V gene: TRBV12-5
clone size: NA
D gene: NA
J gene: TRBJ2-2
CDR3 DNA: TGTGCTAGTGGTTCTAGGGTCGGCGGGGAGCTGTTTTTT
CDR3 protein: CASGSRVGGELFF

V gene: TRBV2
clone size: NA
D gene: NA
J gene: TRBJ1-4
CDR3 DNA: TGTGCCAGCAGTGACCAGGGACCGAGGGGCAATGAAAAACTGTTTTTT
CDR3 protein: CASSDQGPRGNEKLFF

V gene: TRBV29-1
clone size: NA
D gene: NA
J gene: TRBJ2-2
CDR3 DNA: TGCAGCGTTGACGACAGGAACACCGGGGAGCTGTTTTTT
CDR3 protein: CSVDDRNTGELFF

V gene: TRBV7-9
clone size: NA
D gene: NA
J gene: TRBJ1-5
CDR3 DNA: TGTGCCAGCAGCCATCTCTCGGGGGCCAGCAATCAGCCCCAGCATTTT
CDR3 protein: CASSHLSGASNQPQHF

V gene: TRBV2
clone size: NA
D gene: TRBD2
J gene: TRBJ2-5
CDR3 DNA: TGTGCCAGCAGTGGACTAGCGGGGGATGAGACCCAGTACTTC
CDR3 protein: CASSGLAGDETQYF

V gene: TRBV7-3
clone size: NA
D gene: TRBD2
J gene: TRBJ2-3
CDR3 DNA: TGTGCCAGCAGCCAGGGAGGGGCCGGAGGGGGCACAGATACGCAGTATTTT
CDR3 protein: CASSQGGAGGGTDTQYF

V gene: TRBV5-1
clone size: NA
D gene: NA
J gene: TRBJ1-6
CDR3 DNA: TGCGCCAGCAGCATCGAACCATCCGGGACACAAGTCCACCTCCACTTT
CDR3 protein: CASSIEPSGTQVHLHF

V gene: TRBV5-1
clone size: NA
D gene: TRBD1
J gene: TRBJ1-4
CDR3 DNA: TGCGCCAGCAGCTTGGGACAGGGAGCGATCAATGAAAAACTGTTTTTT
CDR3 protein: CASSLGQGAINEKLFF

V gene: TRBV7-2
clone size: NA
D gene: TRBD1
J gene: TRBJ2-1
CDR3 DNA: TGTGCCAGCAGCACGACAGGGAGCTCCTACAATGAGCAGTTCTTC
CDR3 protein: CASSTTGSSYNEQFF

V gene: TRBV6-1
clone size: NA
D gene: NA
J gene: TRBJ1-5
CDR3 DNA: TGTGCCAGCATGGGGCAGCGCAATCAGCCCCAGCATTTT
CDR3 protein: CASMGQRNQPQHF

V gene: TRBV2
clone size: NA
D gene: NA
J gene: TRBJ1-1
CDR3 DNA: TGTGCCAGCAGGCCCGGGGGGGCGTGGACTGAAGCTTTCTTT
CDR3 protein: CASRPGGAWTEAFF

V gene: TRBV4-1
clone size: NA
D gene: NA
J gene: TRBJ1-5
CDR3 DNA: TGCGCCAGCAGCCACCTCTTCATGGGGGGGGCAAAGGGTCAGCCCCAGCATTTT
CDR3 protein: CASSHLFMGGAKGQPQHF

V gene: TRBV7-8
clone size: NA
D gene: TRBD1
J gene: TRBJ1-6
CDR3 DNA: TGTGCCAGCAGCTTCGAGGTACAGGGGTGGTTGAATTCACCCCTCCACTTT
CDR3 protein: CASSFEVQGWLNSPLHF

V gene: TRBV5-4
clone size: NA
D gene: NA
J gene: TRBJ2-2
CDR3 DNA: TGTGCCAGCAGCTTGGCCGGGAAAAACACCGGGGAGCTGTTTTTT
CDR3 protein: CASSLAGKNTGELFF

V gene: TRBV18
clone size: NA
D gene: NA
J gene: TRBJ1-6
CDR3 DNA: TGTGCCAGCTCACCAAACGTTCAGAGCTCCTATAATTCACCCCTCCACTTT
CDR3 protein: CASSPNVQSSYNSPLHF

V gene: TRBV14
clone size: few
D gene: NA
J gene: TRBJ2-7
CDR3 DNA: TGTGCCAGCAGCACCATTAACTACAAAGGGAGCTACGAGCAGTACTTC
CDR3 protein: CASSTINYKGSYEQYF